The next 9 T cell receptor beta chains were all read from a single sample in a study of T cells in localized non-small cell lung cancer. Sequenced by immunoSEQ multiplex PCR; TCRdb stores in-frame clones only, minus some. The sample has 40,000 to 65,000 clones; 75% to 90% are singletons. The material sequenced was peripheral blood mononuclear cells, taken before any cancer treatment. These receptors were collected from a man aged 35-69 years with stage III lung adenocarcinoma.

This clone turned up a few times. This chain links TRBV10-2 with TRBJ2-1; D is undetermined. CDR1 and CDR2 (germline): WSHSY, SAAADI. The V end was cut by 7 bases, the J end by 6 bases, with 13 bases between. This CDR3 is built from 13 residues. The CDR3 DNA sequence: TGCGCCAGCACAGGTCTCCCACCCAATGAGCAGTTCTTC. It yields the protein CASTGLPPNEQFF.

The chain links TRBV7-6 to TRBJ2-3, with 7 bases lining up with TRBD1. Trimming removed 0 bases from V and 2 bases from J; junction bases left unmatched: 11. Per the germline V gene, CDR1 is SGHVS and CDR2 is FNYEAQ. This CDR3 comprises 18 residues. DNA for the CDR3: TGTGCCAGCAGCTTAGCCCTGGGACAGAGGGACGCCACAGATACGCAGTATTTT. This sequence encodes CASSLALGQRDATDTQYF. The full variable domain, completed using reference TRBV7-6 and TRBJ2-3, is GAGVSQSPRYKVTKRGQDVALRCDPISGHVSLYWYRQALGQGPEFLTYFNYEAQQDKSGLPNDRFSAERPEGSISTLTIQRTEQRDSAMYRCASSLALGQRDATDTQYFGPGTRLTVL.

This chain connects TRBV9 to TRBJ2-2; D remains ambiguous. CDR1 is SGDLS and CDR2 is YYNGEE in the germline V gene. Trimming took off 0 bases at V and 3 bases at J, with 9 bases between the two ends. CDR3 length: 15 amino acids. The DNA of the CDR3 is TGTGCCAGCAGCGTAGGACTGGCCTACACCGGGGAGCTGTTTTTT. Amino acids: CASSVGLAYTGELFF.

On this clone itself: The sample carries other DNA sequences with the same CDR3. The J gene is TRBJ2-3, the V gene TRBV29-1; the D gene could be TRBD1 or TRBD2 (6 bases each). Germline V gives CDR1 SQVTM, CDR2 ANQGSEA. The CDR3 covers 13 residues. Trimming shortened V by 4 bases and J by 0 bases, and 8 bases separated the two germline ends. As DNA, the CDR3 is TGCAGCGTTGGGGGGGCCAGCACAGATACGCAGTATTTT. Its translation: CSVGGASTDTQYF.

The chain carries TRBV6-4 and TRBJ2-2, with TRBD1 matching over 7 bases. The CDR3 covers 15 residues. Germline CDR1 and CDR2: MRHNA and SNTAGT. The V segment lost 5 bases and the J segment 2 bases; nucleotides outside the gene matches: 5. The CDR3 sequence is CASSRTGENTGELFF. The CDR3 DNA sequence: TGTGCCAGCAGTCGGACAGGTGAAAACACCGGGGAGCTGTTTTTT.

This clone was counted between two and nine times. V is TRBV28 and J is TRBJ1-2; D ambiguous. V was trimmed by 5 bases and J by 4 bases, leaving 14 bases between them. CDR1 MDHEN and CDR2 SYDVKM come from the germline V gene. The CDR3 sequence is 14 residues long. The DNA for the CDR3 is TGTGCCAGCAGTCCTGCCGAGAGGCTCTATGGCTACACCTTC. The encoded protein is CASSPAERLYGYTF.

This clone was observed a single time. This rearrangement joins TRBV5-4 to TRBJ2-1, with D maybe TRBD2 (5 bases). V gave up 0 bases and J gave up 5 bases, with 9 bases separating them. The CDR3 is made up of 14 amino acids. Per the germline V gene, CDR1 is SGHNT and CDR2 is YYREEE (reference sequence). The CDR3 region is CASSLELVNNEQFF. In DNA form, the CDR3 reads TGTGCCAGCAGCTTGGAACTAGTCAACAATGAGCAGTTCTTC.

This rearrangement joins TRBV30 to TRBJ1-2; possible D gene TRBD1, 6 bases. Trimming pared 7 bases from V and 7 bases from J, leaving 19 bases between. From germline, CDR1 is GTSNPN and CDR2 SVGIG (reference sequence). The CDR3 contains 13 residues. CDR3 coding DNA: TGTGCCTCCTCGACGGGGGCAAGATCTGGCTACACCTTC. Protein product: CASSTGARSGYTF. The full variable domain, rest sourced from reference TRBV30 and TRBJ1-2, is SQTIHQWPATLVQPVGSPLSLECTVEGTSNPNLYWYRQAAGRGLQLLFYSVGIGQISSEVPQNLSASRPQDRQFILSSKKLLLSDSGFYLCASSTGARSGYTFGSGTRLTVV.

The CDR3 DNA sequence: TGTGCCAGTAGCACTAGCGGGAGATCCTACAATGAGCAGTTCTTC. It specifies CASSTSGRSYNEQFF. The V call is TRBV19, the J call TRBJ2-1, with 11 bases lining up with TRBD2. The germline CDR1 and CDR2 sequences are LNHDA and SQIVND (reference sequence). Unmatched junction bases numbered 2, after V lost 6 bases and J lost 1 base. The CDR3 length is 15 residues.